Sequencing of this TCR beta chain was carried out in a study of blood T cells in healthy people across ages. Study observations and caveats: Relative to aged donors, long-lived donors carried more naive CD4+ cells and displayed higher diversity.

Turning to this clonotype: What it recognizes is unknown.

Each sample yielded at least 7 million isolated PBMCs. Alongside a J-beta primer mix, a sample-barcoded 5' primer served in a second PCR lasting about 7 to 11 cycles. TCRdb ran MiXCR on the 5' RACE reads and lists one entry per CDR3 protein. The sample has about 780,000 distinct CDR3 sequences, 46% seen once. Sequences were obtained from blood. The receptor was isolated from a man aged 80 or over in good health.

The DNA of the CDR3 is TGTGCCAGCTCCCCAGGGGAGTTGCGGGAGCAGTACTTC. It yields the protein CASSPGELREQYF. The V call is TRBV18, the J call TRBJ2-5, with D perhaps matching TRBD2 (7 bases). The V and J ends lost 6 bases and 11 bases respectively, with 19 bases between them. CDR3 length: 13 residues. Germline loops: CDR1 KGHSH, CDR2 LQKENI.